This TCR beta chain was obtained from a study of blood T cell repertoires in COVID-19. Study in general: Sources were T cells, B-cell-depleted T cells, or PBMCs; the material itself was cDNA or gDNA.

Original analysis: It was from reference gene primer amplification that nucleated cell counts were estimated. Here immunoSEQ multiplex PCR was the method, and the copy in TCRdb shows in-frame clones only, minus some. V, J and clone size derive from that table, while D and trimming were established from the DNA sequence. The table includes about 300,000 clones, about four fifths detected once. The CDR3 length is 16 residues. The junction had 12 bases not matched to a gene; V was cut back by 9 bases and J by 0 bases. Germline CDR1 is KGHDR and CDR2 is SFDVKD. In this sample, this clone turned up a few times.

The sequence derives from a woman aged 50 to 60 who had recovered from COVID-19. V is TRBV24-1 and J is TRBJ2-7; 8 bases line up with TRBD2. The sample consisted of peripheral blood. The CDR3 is CATGRPSSGISYEQYF. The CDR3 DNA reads TGTGCCACCGGACGCCCGAGTAGCGGGATCTCCTACGAGCAGTACTTC.